This TCR beta chain was documented in a study of control samples from healthy donors and cancer patients (dated by TCRdb to 2019 to 2021). To note about this clone: Its target antigen remains unknown. No base qualities exist here, and no much larger clone lies one base off it.

To prepare the library, the immunoSEQ multiplex PCR assay was applied. This is the immuneACCESS table as TCRdb keeps it, with only in-frame sequences that have V and J called. A part of the clones is gone; compared with another copy, unresolved V genes explain less than half, and the rest is unexplained. This sample lists roughly 370,000 clones; about nine tenths were detected once. Of the sample, around 6.4% falls within the top ten clones. The junction shows trimming of 2 bases on V and 6 bases on J, plus 17 bases between the germline ends. The CDR3 goes from the cysteine to the phenylalanine over 17 residues. The entry retains the CDR3 DNA only, 51 bases that are in frame from base 1. CDR1 and CDR2 were assigned from the germline V gene as MNHNS and SASEGT.

In this chain, TRBV6-1 is recombined with TRBJ1-6; matching of 6 bases hints at TRBD1 as the D gene. The sample comprised PBMCs. The sequence derives from a man aged 40-55 years with head and neck cancer. The CDR3 is CASSELRGGWANSPLHF. In nucleotides, the sequence is TGTGCCAGCAGTGAATTAAGGGGGGGGTGGGCTAATTCACCCCTCCACTTT.